This TCR beta chain originates from a study of Graves' ophthalmopathy and Graves' hyperthyroidism. This CDR3 is 16 amino acids long. V was pared by 0 bases and J by 5 bases, with 8 bases of the junction left unmatched. The germline V gene has CDR1 MGHRA and CDR2 YSYEKL. This clonotype was detected ten times or more. CDR3 regions of TCR beta were amplified from RNA transcripts. First-round RT-PCR used HTBI primers; second-round multiplex PCR followed. TCRdb independently ran MiXCR on the multiplex PCR reads; one entry per CDR3 protein. This table holds about 210,000 distinct CDR3 sequences, around 28% found once. Around 10 ml of fresh blood yielded the PBMCs by density gradient.

The chain links TRBV4-1 to TRBJ2-5, with 8 bases matching TRBD2. Sequencing was performed on peripheral blood. The receptor was isolated from a man over 45 with Graves' ophthalmopathy. This CDR3 is CASSQDFGRAAETQYF. CDR3 in DNA: TGCGCCAGCAGCCAAGATTTCGGGAGGGCCGCCGAGACCCAGTACTTC.